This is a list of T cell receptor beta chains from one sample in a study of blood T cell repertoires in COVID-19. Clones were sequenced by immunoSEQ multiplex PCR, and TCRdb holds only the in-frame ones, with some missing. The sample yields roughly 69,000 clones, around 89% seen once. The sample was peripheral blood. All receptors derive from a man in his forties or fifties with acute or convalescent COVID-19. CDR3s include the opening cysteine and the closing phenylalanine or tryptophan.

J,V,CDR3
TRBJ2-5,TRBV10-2,CASSEPGRVYF
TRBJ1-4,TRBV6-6,CASRETGQSDEKLFF
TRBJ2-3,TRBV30,CAGNSGQGAGDTQYF
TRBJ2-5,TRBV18,CASSLGQGPQETQYF
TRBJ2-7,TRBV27,CASSRSGGLSSYEQYF
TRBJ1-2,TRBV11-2,CASSLDQGDYGYTF
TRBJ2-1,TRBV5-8,CASSLYRDRGTSGLYNEQFF
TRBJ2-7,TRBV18,CASSPLGQNYEQYF
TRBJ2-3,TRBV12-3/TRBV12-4,CASRQGSDTQYF
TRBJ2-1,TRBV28,CASSYGQGAGNEQFF
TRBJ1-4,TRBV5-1,CASKREGVTNEKLFF
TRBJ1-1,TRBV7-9,CASRDTYSMNTEAFF
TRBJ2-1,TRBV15,CATNSGRAYNEQFF
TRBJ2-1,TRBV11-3,CASSASPNSGSGRSYNEQFF
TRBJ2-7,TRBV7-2,CASSKSGTIYEQYF
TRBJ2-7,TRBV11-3,CASSLVVTIKIEQYF
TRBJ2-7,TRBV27,CASSRRGSYEQYF
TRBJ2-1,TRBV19,CASSILAGTINEQFF
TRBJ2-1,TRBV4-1,CASSPLIPAYNEQFF
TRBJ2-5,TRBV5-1,CASRRPGTGGQETQYF
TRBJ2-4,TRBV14,CASSRQGGKNIQYF
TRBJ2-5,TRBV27,CASSFMGQQETQYF
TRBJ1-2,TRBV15,CATSSVTGDYGYTF
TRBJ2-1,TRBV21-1,CARITGDNEQFF
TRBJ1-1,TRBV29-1,CSVEPKTGENTEAFF
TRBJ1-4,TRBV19,CASRWRTNEKLFF
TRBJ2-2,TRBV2,CASREGLAGGPGELFF
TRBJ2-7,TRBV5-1,CASSLTPVSGVSYEQYF
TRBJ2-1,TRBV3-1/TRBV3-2,CASRGFGASGYNEQFF
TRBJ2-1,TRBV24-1,CATSDLESGRAGEQFF
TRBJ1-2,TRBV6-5,CASSYDRGHRYTF
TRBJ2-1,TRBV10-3,CAIGLAGDNEQFF
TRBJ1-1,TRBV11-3,CASTQGSTEAFF
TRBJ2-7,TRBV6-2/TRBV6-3,CASSYRLDWLLYEQYF
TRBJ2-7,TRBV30,CAWNGPGLVSYEQYF
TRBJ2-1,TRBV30,CAWSDGAGHSYNEQFF
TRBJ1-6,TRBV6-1,CASSERGRGSGYNSPLHF
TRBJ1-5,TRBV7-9,CASSLGGQGGPQHF
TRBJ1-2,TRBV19,CASSLGTDYGYTF
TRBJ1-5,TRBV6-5,CASSLQEDQPQHF
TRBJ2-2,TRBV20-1,CSASPSGRNTGELFF
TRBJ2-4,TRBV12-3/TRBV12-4,CASRLGDSGEEYF
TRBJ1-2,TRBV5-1,CASSLAGQLYGYTF
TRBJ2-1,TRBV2,CASSGGTSHEQFF
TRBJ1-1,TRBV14,CASSIQTGVGTEAFF